The 13 T cell receptor beta chains reported below all come from one sample, sequenced in a study of immune characterization of retroperitoneal liposarcoma. TCRdb reprocessed the PCR reads with MiXCR, giving one entry per CDR3 protein. The sample gives more than 9,000 distinct CDR3 sequences, approximately 35% of which show up once; roughly 25% is in the top ten. Material: tumor tissue. Receptors were obtained from a male donor with retroperitoneal liposarcoma.

A few counts support this clonotype. The V and J genes are TRBV27 and TRBJ2-5; 8 positions match TRBD2. The J call is uncertain, as TRBJ2-1 better fits the DNA end. Germline loops: CDR1 MNHEY, CDR2 SMNVEV (reference sequence). The CDR3 runs to 16 residues. This CDR3 is CASRLGPGLVLHEQFF. CDR3 nucleotides: TGTGCCAGCAGACTTGGGCCGGGACTAGTTCTTCATGAGCAGTTCTTC.

This clonotype was picked up many times. A read error may explain this, as a much larger clone is one base away. V is TRBV27 and J is TRBJ2-1; the D gene is possibly TRBD2 (6 bases). Trimming took 5 bases from V and 10 from J, leaving 18 bases between them. The CDR3 is 14 amino acids. Germline V gene sequence: CDR1 MNHEY, CDR2 SMNVEV (reference sequence). DNA for the CDR3: TGTGCCAGCAGTGTACGGGGGAAGGAGTACGAGCAGTTCTTC. Protein sequence: CASSVRGKEYEQFF.

The genes are TRBV6-4 and TRBJ2-1, with TRBD1 matching 10 bases. The J call may be faulty, since TRBJ2-7 better matches the DNA end. The CDR3 totals 14 residues. CDR1 and CDR2 from the germline V gene are MRHNA and SNTAGT. The CDR3 region has the DNA TGTGCCAGCAGTGAGACAGGGGGCACGGATGAGCAGTACTTC. Its translation: CASSETGGTDEQYF.

This chain joins TRBV10-3 and TRBJ2-1; 8 bases line up with TRBD2. This CDR3 spans 15 amino acids. Germline V gene lookup returns CDR1 ENHRY and CDR2 SYGVKD. V was pared by 6 bases and J by 2 bases, with 6 bases of the junction left unmatched. Written as DNA, the CDR3 is TGTGCCATCAGGGACCCGGGGGGGACCTACAATGAGCAGTTCTTC. Its protein product is CAIRDPGGTYNEQFF.

The J gene is TRBJ2-5, the V gene TRBV27; TRBD2 aligns across 10 bases. The assigned J gene may be wrong: the sequence end matches TRBJ2-7 better. CDR1 and CDR2 (germline): MNHEY, SMNVEV (reference sequence). The CDR3 is 15 amino acids. Here the CDR3 DNA reads TGTGCCAGCAGAGCGGAGCGGGAGGGGGCCTACGAGCAGTACTTC. Translated, it gives CASRAEREGAYEQYF.

The J gene is TRBJ2-6, the V gene TRBV6-1, with D perhaps TRBD1 (6 bases). The germline gives CDR1 MNHNS, CDR2 SASEGT. The CDR3 runs to 15 residues. V lost 6 bases, J lost 2 bases, and 11 bases lay in between. The DNA of the CDR3 is TGTGCCAGCAGGATTGGGGGCACTGGGGCCAACGTCCTGACTTTC. Residues: CASRIGGTGANVLTF.

At least ten counts were recorded for this clonotype. The CDR3 bases are TGTGCCAGCAGCTTAGAGATGGGGGGAAACTACGAGCAGTTCTTC. As protein: CASSLEMGGNYEQFF. This chain joins TRBV7-2 and TRBJ2-1; D is perhaps TRBD2 (6 bases). The CDR3 consists of 15 residues. Per germline, CDR1 SGHTA and CDR2 FQGNSA. V lost 1 base, J lost 10 bases, and 17 bases lay in between.

About this clonotype: Mismatch with germline at one junction end may stem from a read error. V gene TRBV6-6 combines with J gene TRBJ2-1; either TRBD1 or TRBD2 may supply D (5 bases each). Gene TRBJ2-7 matches the end of the DNA better, so the J call may be wrong. This CDR3 region has 15 residues. CDR1 and CDR2 from the germline V gene are MNHNY and SVGAGI (reference sequence). As DNA, the CDR3 is TGTGCCAGCAGTTACACGTCCCCGGGACCCTATGAGCAGTACTTC. Its protein is CASSYTSPGPYEQYF.

This clonotype was recorded many times. CDR3 in amino acids: CASSEGGDTTYEQFF. The CDR3 nucleotides are TGTGCCAGCAGTGAAGGGGGGGACACCACCTACGAGCAGTTCTTC. The genes are TRBV6-1 and TRBJ2-1; D possibly matches TRBD1 or TRBD2 (6 bases each). This CDR3 is built from 15 residues. Between the trimmed V and J ends, which lost 1 base and 10 bases, there was a span of 17 bases. The germline V gene has CDR1 MNHNS and CDR2 SASEGT.

This chain joins TRBV27 and TRBJ2-1; D unclear. The J call could be wrong; TRBJ2-5 is a better fit for the DNA end. The CDR3 has 17 residues. Germline CDR1 MNHEY, CDR2 SMNVEV (reference sequence). DNA for the CDR3: TGTGCCAGCAGTTTCGCGTCAGTTGGCCCTACGAGAGGGACCCAGTACTTC. Its translation is CASSFASVGPTRGTQYF.

V gene TRBV6-1 combines with J gene TRBJ1-5; a weak D match, TRBD1 (6 bases). The ends were cut back, 3 bases at V and 0 bases at J, with 12 bases in the middle. Germline CDR1 MNHNS, CDR2 SASEGT. The CDR3 has 16 amino acids. Here the CDR3 reads CASSELGQYSNQPQHF. The CDR3 DNA is TGTGCCAGCAGTGAGTTAGGACAGTATAGCAATCAGCCCCAGCATTTT.

The chain recombines TRBV7-2 with TRBJ2-5; the match to TRBD2 covers 8 bases. The CDR3 spans 17 residues. Germline CDR1 and CDR2: SGHTA and FQGNSA. J was trimmed by 4 bases and V by 1 base; bases with no gene match: 11. Here the CDR3 DNA reads TGTGCCAGCAGCTTAGGGGGCACTCTCGGGGGGGCAGAGACCCAGTACTTC. Its translation: CASSLGGTLGGAETQYF. Based on the CDR3 plus reference TRBV7-2 and TRBJ2-5, the full variable domain is GAGVSQSPSNKVTEKGKDVELRCDPISGHTALYWYRQSLGQGLEFLIYFQGNSAPDKSGLPSDRFSAERTGGSVSTLTIQRTQQEDSAVYLCASSLGGTLGGAETQYFGPGTRLLVL.

With respect to this clonotype: Since a much larger clone is just one base distant, this may be a read error. The chain has TRBV6-1 and TRBJ2-5; D is unclear. The assigned J gene may be wrong: the sequence end matches TRBJ2-1 better. Germline CDR1 reads MNHNS; CDR2 reads SASEGT. The length of the CDR3 is 15 residues. CDR3 amino acids: CASRSWVSSYNDQFF. The DNA for the CDR3 is TGTGCCAGCAGGTCGTGGGTTAGTTCCTACAATGATCAGTTCTTC.